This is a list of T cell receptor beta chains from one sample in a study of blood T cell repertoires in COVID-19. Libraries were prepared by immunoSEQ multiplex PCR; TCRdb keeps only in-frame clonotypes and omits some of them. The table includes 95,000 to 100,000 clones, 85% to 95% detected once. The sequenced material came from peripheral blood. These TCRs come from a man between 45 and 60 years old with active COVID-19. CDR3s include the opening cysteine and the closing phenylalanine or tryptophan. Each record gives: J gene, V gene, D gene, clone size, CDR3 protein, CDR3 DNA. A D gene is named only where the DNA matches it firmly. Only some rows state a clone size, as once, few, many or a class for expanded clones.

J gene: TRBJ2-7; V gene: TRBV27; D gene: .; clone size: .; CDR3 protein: CASSLSSPPPADGGQYF; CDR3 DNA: TGTGCCAGCAGTTTATCGAGTCCGCCCCCCGCCGACGGGGGGCAGTACTTC
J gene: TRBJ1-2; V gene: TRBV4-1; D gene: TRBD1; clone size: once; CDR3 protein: CASSQLWTGGYYGYTF; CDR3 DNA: TGCGCCAGCAGCCAATTATGGACAGGGGGTTACTATGGCTACACCTTC
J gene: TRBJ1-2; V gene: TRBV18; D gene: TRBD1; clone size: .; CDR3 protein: CASSPPTGVINYGYTF; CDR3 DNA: TGTGCCAGCTCACCACCGACAGGGGTAATTAACTATGGCTACACCTTC
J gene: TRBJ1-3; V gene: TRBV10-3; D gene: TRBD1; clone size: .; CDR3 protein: CAIAQTGGFSGNTIYF; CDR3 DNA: TGTGCCATCGCCCAGACAGGGGGATTTTCTGGAAACACCATATATTTT
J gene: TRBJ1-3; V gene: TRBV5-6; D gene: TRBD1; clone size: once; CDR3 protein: CASSAGQGTAGNTIYF; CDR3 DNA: TGTGCCAGCAGCGCGGGACAGGGTACGGCTGGAAACACCATATATTTT
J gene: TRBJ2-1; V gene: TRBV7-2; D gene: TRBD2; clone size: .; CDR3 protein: CASSKTSGRASGYNEQFF; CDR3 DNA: TGTGCCAGCAGCAAAACTAGCGGGAGGGCGTCGGGATACAATGAGCAGTTCTTC
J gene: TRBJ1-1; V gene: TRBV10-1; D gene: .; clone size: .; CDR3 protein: CASSESRDREAFF; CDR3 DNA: TGCGCCAGCAGTGAGTCGAGGGATCGTGAAGCTTTCTTT
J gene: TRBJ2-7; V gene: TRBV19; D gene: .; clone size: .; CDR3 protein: CASSIRGNSYEQYF; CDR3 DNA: TGTGCCAGTAGTATACGCGGTAATTCCTACGAGCAGTACTTC
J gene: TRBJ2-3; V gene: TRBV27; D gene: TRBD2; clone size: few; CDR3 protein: CASATSGPLDTQYF; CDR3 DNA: TGTGCCAGCGCCACTAGCGGGCCTCTGGATACGCAGTATTTT
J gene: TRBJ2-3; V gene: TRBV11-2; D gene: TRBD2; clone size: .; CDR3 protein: CASSPGLAGRVLTDTQYF; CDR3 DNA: TGTGCCAGCAGCCCCGGACTAGCGGGACGGGTTCTCACAGATACGCAGTATTTT
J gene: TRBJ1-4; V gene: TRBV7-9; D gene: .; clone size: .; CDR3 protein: CASSSLDSTTNEKLFF; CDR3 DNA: TGTGCCAGCAGCTCCCTAGACAGTACAACTAATGAAAAACTGTTTTTT
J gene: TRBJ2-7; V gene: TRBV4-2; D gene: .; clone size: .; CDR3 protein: CASSQDMAAAYEQYF; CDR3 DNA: TGTGCCAGCAGCCAAGATATGGCCGCCGCCTACGAGCAGTACTTC
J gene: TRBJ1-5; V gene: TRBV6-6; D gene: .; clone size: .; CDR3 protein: CASSYPNNNQPQHF; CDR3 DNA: TGTGCCAGCAGTTACCCGAACAACAATCAGCCCCAGCATTTT
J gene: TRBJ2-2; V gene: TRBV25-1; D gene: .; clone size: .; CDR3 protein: CATHALSNTGELFF; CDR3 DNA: TGTGCCACCCACGCGTTGTCGAACACCGGGGAGCTGTTTTTT
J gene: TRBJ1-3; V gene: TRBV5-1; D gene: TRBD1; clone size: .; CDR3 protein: CASTQGQGIDTIYF; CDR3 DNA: TGCGCCAGCACCCAAGGACAGGGAATTGACACCATATATTTT
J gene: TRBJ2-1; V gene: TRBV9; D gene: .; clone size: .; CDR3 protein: CASSVRDFPNEQFF; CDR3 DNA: TGTGCCAGCAGCGTGAGGGACTTCCCCAATGAGCAGTTCTTC
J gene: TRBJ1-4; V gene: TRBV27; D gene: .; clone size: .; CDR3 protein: CASSSQGTRREKLFF; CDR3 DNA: TGTGCCAGCAGTTCACAGGGTACTCGGCGTGAAAAACTGTTTTTT
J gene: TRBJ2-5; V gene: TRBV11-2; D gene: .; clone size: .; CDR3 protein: CASSTGNQETQYF; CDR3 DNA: TGTGCCAGCAGCACAGGGAACCAAGAGACCCAGTACTTC
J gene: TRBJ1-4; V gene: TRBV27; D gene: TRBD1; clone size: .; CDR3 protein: CASSTGQGRSNEKLFF; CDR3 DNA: TGTGCCAGCAGTACCGGACAGGGGCGGAGTAATGAAAAACTGTTTTTT
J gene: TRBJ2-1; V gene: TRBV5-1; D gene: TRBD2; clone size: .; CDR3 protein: CASSSLSGRYNEQFF; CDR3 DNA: TGCGCCAGCAGCTCACTTAGCGGGAGGTACAATGAGCAGTTCTTC
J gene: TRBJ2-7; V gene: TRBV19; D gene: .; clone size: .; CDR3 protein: CASSRGPGPYEQYF; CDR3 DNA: TGTGCCAGTAGTAGGGGGCCAGGGCCCTACGAGCAGTACTTC
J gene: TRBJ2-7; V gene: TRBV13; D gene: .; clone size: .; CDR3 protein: CASSAAGRGDYEQYF; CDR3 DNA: TGTGCCAGCAGCGCGGCGGGACGGGGTGACTACGAGCAGTACTTC
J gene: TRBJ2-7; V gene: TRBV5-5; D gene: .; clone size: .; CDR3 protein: CASSARTATYEQYF; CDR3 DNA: TGTGCCAGCAGCGCACGGACAGCTACCTACGAGCAGTACTTC
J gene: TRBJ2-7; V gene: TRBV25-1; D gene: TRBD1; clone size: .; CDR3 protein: CASSESGTGDYEQYF; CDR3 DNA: TGTGCCAGCAGTGAATCGGGGACAGGAGACTACGAGCAGTACTTC
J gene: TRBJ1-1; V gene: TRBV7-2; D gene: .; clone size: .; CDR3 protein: CASSLGGGLNTEAFF; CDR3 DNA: TGTGCCAGCAGCTTAGGGGGGGGATTGAACACTGAAGCTTTCTTT
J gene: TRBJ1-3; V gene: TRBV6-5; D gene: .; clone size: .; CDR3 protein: CASSQEGDRDTIYF; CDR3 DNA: TGTGCCAGCAGCCAAGAAGGGGATAGGGACACCATATATTTT
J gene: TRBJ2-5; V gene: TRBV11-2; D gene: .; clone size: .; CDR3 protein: CASSPLRDQETQYF; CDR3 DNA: TGTGCCAGCAGCCCCCTGAGGGACCAAGAGACCCAGTACTTC
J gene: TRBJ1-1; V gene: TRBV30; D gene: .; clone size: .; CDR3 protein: CAWSGGLPNTEAFF; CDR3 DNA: TGTGCCTGGAGTGGAGGACTCCCGAACACTGAAGCTTTCTTT
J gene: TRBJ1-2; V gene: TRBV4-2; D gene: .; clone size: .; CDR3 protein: CASSQGTLGAGGYTF; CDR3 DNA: TGTGCCAGCAGCCAGGGGACGTTGGGGGCGGGTGGCTACACCTTC
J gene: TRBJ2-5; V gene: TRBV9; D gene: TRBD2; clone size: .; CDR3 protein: CASSPGAGGEETQYF; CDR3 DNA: TGTGCCAGCAGCCCCGGGGCGGGAGGAGAAGAGACCCAGTACTTC
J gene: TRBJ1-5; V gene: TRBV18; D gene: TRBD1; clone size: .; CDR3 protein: CASSPPPRDRSNQPQHF; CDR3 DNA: TGTGCCAGCTCACCACCACCCAGGGACAGGAGTAATCAGCCCCAGCATTTT
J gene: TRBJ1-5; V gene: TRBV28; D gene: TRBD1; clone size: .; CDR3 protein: CAIYRGFDQPQHF; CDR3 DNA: TGTGCCATTTACAGGGGATTCGACCAGCCCCAGCATTTT
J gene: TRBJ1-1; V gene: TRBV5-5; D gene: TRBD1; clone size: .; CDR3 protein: CASSLARGQGNTEAFF; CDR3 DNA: TGTGCCAGCAGCTTGGCGAGGGGGCAGGGGAACACTGAAGCTTTCTTT
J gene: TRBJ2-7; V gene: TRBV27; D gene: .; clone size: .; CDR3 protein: CASSLSSGTTQGWNEQYF; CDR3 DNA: TGTGCCAGCAGTTTATCGAGTGGCACCACACAGGGCTGGAACGAGCAGTACTTC
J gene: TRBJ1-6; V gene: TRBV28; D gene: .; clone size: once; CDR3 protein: CASSLDSLNSPLHF; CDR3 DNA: TGTGCCAGCAGCCTTGACAGCCTTAATTCACCCCTCCACTTT
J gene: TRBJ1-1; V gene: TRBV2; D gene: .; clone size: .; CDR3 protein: CASSESGTNTEAFF; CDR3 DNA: TGTGCCAGCAGTGAATCTGGCACGAACACTGAAGCTTTCTTT
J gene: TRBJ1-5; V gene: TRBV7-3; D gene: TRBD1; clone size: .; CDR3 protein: CASSARQGLNQPQHF; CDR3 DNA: TGTGCCAGCAGCGCCCGACAGGGACTTAATCAGCCCCAGCATTTT
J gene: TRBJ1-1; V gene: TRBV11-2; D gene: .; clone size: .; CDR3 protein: CASSPRQYANTEAFF; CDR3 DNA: TGTGCCAGCAGCCCTAGACAGTATGCGAACACTGAAGCTTTCTTT
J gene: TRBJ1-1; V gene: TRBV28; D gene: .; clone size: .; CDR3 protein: CASSLFRENTEAFF; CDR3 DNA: TGTGCCAGCAGTTTATTCAGGGAGAACACTGAAGCTTTCTTT